This T cell receptor (beta chain) was captured in a study of blood T cell repertoires in COVID-19 (TCRdb year 2020). General notes on the study: The collaborator samples originated in the United States, Italy and Spain and spanned the acute and convalescent phases of COVID-19. The repertoires were released in a freely available public database intended as a resource for research on the immune response to SARS-CoV-2. A de-identified subject ID, COVID-19 status, age in years and sex were almost always included in the sample metadata. The material from the prospective study consisted of cDNA or gDNA derived from T cells, B-cell-depleted T cells, or PBMCs. The samples were drawn from two sources: the first 160 participants of the ongoing ImmuneRACE study, and fewer than 1,500 subjects contributed by 6 global collaborators. Where available, HLA class I and class II types were taken from metadata supplied by the sample provider and were not determined by assay-based typing. The dataset comprised deeply sampled blood TCRbeta repertoires from subjects exposed to, actively infected with, or recovered from COVID-19.

On the study overall, not on this receptor specifically: How much clinical and demographic metadata was included differed by source and by participant, and the metadata was provided uncurated.

TCRbeta CDR3 regions were amplified from genomic DNA by means of the immunoSEQ Assay, a bias-controlled multiplex PCR. In the source study's methods: Nucleated cell counts per sample were estimated from amplification of reference gene primers within the assay. To quantify the absolute abundance of each unique TCRbeta CDR3 rearrangement, sequence reads were collapsed and filtered. Productive Simpson clonality was computed per sample as the square root of Simpson's diversity index over productive rearrangements. TCRdb re-hosts the immuneACCESS table, in-frame sequences only. Its copies lack some clones; in the studies checked, an unresolved V gene accounts for under half of them, and the cause for the rest is not known. V, J and clone size were drawn from that table, and D and trimming were deduced from the DNA. Here the sample has some 150,000 clones; 80% to 90% occur a single time. Roughly 3.3% of the sample goes to the ten largest clones.

Each collaborating institution followed its own protocols to collect whole blood in K2EDTA tubes. For TCRbeta analysis, collaborators shipped samples in one of three forms: frozen whole blood, isolated PBMCs, or DNA extracted from either of those sample types. CDR1 and CDR2 are read off the germline V gene as SGHDT and YYEEEE. The CDR3, cysteine through phenylalanine, is 16 amino acids long. Left in the record is the CDR3 DNA by itself, 48 bases read in frame from the first base. V is trimmed back by 4 bases and J by 6 bases, and the junction contains 14 bases that no gene match accounts for. To note about this clone: Its antigen has not been determined. Base qualities are not provided; no much larger clone lies one nucleotide away.

The chain was built from TRBV5-6 and TRBJ2-7; TRBD2 matches 9 bases in the middle. Sequencing input: peripheral blood. This TCR derives from a man between 65 and 80 years old with acute or convalescent COVID-19. At the DNA level, the sequence is TGTGCCAGCAGCGATGGGACTAGCTTAACCTTGCGCGAGCAGTACTTC. This codes for CASSDGTSLTLREQYF.